This T cell receptor beta chain was retrieved from a study of blood T cell repertoires in COVID-19. V lost 6 bases and J 6 bases, leaving 14 bases between the germline ends. This CDR3 has 13 residues. Germline V gene lookup returns CDR1 GTSNPN and CDR2 SVGIG (reference sequence). Generated by immunoSEQ multiplex PCR, the TCRdb table keeps only in-frame clones and is missing some. The table includes 250,000 to 300,000 clones, over 75% detected once. The sample was peripheral blood. J is TRBJ1-4 and V is TRBV30, with unresolved D. This TCR derives from a woman aged 70-85 years with COVID-19, enrolled during active disease. In DNA form, the CDR3 reads TGTGCCTGTTTGTACACCCCATATGAAAAACTGTTTTTT. Protein sequence: CACLYTPYEKLFF.